This TCR beta chain was sequenced in a study of early T cells in non-severe SARS-CoV-2 infection. Overall study: Unsorted whole-blood RNA was sequenced in bulk, leaving chains unpaired.

Germline V gene sequence: CDR1 SNHLY, CDR2 FYNNEI. V gave up 0 bases and J gave up 3 bases, with 12 bases separating them. The CDR3 extends over 15 amino acids. This clonotype was counted between two and nine times. Researchers tagged individual cDNA molecules with unique molecular identifiers. TCRdb processed the 5' RACE reads anew with MiXCR; each CDR3 protein has one entry. The sample consists of fewer than 95,000 distinct CDR3 sequences, approximately 15% of them appearing once. The source was whole blood, collected at baseline. The sequence derives from an adult who was a healthcare worker with PCR-confirmed SARS-CoV-2 infection or an uninfected control (not recorded which). The rearrangement joins TRBV2 to TRBJ2-7; no clear D gene. The CDR3 bases are TGTGCCAGCAGTGAAGCGCGAGCACTCCACTACGAGCAGTACTTC. This encodes CASSEARALHYEQYF.